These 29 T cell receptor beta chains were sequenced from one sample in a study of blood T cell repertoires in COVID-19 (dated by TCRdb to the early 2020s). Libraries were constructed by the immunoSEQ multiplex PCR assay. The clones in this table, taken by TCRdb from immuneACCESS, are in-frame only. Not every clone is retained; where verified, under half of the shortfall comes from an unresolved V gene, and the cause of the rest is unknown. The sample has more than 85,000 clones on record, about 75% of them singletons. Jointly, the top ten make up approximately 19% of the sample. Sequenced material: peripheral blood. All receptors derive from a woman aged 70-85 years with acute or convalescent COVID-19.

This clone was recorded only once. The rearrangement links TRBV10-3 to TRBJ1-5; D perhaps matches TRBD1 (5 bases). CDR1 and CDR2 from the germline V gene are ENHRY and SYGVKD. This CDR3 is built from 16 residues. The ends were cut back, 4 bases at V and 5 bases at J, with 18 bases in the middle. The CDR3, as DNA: TGTGCCATCAGTGCTTCTGGGGGACTGCGAGATCAGCCCCAGCATTTT. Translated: CAISASGGLRDQPQHF.

The CDR3 loop reads CASTARVTEAFF. The CDR3 nucleotides read TGTGCCAGCACCGCCCGGGTCACTGAAGCTTTCTTT. V and J are TRBV28 and TRBJ1-1, with unresolved D. V lost 7 bases and J 4 bases, leaving 10 bases between the germline ends. The CDR3 contains 12 residues. Germline values: CDR1 MDHEN, CDR2 SYDVKM. Using reference TRBV28 and TRBJ1-1 for the parts outside the CDR3, the full variable domain is DVKVTQSSRYLVKRTGEKVFLECVQDMDHENMFWYRQDPGLGLRLIYFSYDVKMKEKGDIPEGYSVSREKKERFSLILESASTNQTSMYLCASTARVTEAFFGQGTRLTVV.

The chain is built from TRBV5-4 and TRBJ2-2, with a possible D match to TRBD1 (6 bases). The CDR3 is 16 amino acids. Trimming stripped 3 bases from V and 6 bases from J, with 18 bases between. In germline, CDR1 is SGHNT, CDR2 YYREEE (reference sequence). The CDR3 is CASSSPGAVGPGELFF. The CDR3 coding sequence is TGTGCCAGCAGCTCACCAGGGGCTGTCGGTCCCGGGGAGCTGTTTTTT.

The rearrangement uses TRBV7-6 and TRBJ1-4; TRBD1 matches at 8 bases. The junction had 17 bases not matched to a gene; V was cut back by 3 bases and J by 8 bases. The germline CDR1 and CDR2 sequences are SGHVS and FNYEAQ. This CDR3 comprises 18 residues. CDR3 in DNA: TGTGCCAGCAGCTTCTTCGGACAGGGTGAGAGCGGAGACGAAAAACTGTTTTTT. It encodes CASSFFGQGESGDEKLFF.

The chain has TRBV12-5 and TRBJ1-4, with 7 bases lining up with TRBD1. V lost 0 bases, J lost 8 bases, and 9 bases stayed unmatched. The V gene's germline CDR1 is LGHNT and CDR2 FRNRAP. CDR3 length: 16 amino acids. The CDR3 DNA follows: TGTGCTAGTGGTTTGGTACCCCACAGGGGAGCCGAAAAACTGTTTTTT. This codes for CASGLVPHRGAEKLFF.

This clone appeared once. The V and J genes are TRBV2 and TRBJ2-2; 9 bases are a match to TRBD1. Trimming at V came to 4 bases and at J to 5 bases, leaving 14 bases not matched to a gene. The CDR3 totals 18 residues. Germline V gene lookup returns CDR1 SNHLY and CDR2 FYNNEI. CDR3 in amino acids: CASSASGTGFIRTGELFF. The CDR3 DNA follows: TGTGCCAGCAGTGCATCCGGGACAGGGTTTATCCGGACCGGGGAGCTGTTTTTT.

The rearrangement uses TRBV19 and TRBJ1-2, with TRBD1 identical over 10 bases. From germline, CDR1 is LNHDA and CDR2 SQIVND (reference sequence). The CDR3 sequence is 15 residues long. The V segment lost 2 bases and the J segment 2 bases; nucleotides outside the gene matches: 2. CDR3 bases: TGTGCCAGTAGTATACCGGGACAGGGGAACTATGGCTACACCTTC. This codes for CASSIPGQGNYGYTF.

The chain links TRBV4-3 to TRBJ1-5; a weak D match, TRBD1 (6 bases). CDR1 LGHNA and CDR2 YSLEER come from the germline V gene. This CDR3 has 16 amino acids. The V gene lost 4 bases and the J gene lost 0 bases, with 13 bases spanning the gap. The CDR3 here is CASSPERGHSNQPQHF. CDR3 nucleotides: TGCGCCAGCAGCCCAGAACGGGGACATAGCAATCAGCCCCAGCATTTT.

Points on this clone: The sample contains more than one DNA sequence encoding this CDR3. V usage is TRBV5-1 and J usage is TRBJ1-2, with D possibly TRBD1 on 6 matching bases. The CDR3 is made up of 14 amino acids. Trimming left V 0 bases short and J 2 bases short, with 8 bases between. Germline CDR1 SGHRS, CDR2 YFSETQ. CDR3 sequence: CASSLGQGNYGYTF. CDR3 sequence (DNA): TGCGCCAGCAGCTTGGGGCAGGGGAACTATGGCTACACCTTC.

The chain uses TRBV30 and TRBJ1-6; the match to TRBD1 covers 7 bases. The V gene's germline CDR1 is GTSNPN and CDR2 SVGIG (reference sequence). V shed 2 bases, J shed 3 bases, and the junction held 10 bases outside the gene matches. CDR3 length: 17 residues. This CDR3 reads CAWSLGTAMGYNSPLHF. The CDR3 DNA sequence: TGTGCCTGGAGTCTTGGGACAGCGATGGGCTATAATTCACCCCTCCACTTT. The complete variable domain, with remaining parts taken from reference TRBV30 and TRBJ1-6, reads SQTIHQWPATLVQPVGSPLSLECTVEGTSNPNLYWYRQAAGRGLQLLFYSVGIGQISSEVPQNLSASRPQDRQFILSSKKLLLSDSGFYLCAWSLGTAMGYNSPLHFGNGTRLTVT.

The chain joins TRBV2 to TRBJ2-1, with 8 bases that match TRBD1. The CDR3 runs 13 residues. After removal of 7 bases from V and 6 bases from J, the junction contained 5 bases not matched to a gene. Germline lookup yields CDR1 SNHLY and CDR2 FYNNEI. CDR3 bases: TGTGCCAGCAACGGACAGGGAACCAATGAGCAGTTCTTC. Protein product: CASNGQGTNEQFF.

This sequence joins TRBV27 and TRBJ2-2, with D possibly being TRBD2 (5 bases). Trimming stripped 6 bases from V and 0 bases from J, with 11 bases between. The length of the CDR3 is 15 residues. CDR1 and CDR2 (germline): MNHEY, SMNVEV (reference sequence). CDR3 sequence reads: CASRSAGTNTGELFF. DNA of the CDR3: TGTGCCAGCAGGTCGGCGGGTACGAACACCGGGGAGCTGTTTTTT.

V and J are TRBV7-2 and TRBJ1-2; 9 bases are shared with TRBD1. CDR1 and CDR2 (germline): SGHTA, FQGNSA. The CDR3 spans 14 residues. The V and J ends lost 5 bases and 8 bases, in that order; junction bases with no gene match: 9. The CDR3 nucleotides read TGTGCCAGCAGCGGGGGCCGGGACAGGGAAGGCTACACCTTC. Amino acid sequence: CASSGGRDREGYTF.

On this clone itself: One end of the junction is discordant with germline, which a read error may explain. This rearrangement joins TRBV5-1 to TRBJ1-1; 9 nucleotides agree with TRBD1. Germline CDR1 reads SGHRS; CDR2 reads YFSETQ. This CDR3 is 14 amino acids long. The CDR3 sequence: CASSWGTGNPEAFF. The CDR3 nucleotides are TGCGCCAGCAGCTGGGGGACAGGGAACCCTGAAGCTTTCTTT. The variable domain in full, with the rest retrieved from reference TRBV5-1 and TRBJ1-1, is KAGVTQTPRYLIKTRGQQVTLSCSPISGHRSVSWYQQTPGQGLQFLFEYFSETQRNKGNFPGRFSGRQFSNSRSEMNVSTLELGDSALYLCASSWGTGNPEAFFGQGTRLTVV.

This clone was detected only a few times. The CDR3 nucleotides read TGCGCCAGCAGCTTGGAAGGGAGTCCGGGTGGCTACACCTTC. Amino acids: CASSLEGSPGGYTF. The chain uses TRBV5-1 and TRBJ1-2, with D unresolved. Trimming cost V 0 bases and J 7 bases, with 13 bases left between them. The CDR3 runs 14 residues. Germline V lookup: CDR1 SGHRS, CDR2 YFSETQ.

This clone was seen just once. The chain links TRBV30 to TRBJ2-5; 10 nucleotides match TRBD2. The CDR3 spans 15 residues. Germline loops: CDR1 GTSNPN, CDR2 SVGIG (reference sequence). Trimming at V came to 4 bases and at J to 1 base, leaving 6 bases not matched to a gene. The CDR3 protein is CAWTSGGRGQETQYF. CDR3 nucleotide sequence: TGTGCCTGGACTAGCGGGGGAAGAGGCCAAGAGACCCAGTACTTC.

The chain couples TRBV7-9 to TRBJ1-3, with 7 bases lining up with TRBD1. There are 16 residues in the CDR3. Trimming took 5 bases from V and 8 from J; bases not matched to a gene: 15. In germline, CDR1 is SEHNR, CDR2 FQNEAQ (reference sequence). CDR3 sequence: CASSQDRVGQEYTIYF. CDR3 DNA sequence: TGTGCCAGCAGCCAAGACAGGGTAGGCCAGGAGTACACCATATATTTT. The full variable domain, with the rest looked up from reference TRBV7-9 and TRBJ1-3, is DTGVSQNPRHKITKRGQNVTFRCDPISEHNRLYWYRQTLGQGPEFLTYFQNEAQLEKSRLLSDRFSAERPKGSFSTLEIQRTEQGDSAMYLCASSQDRVGQEYTIYFGEGSWLTVV.

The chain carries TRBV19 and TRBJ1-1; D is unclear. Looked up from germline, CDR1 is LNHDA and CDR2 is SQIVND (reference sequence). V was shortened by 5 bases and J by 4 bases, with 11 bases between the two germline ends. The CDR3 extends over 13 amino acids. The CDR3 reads CASSLSESTEAFF. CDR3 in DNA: TGTGCCAGTAGTTTAAGTGAGTCCACTGAAGCTTTCTTT. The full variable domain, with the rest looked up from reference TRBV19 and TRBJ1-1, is DGGITQSPKYLFRKEGQNVTLSCEQNLNHDAMYWYRQDPGQGLRLIYYSQIVNDFQKGDIAEGYSVSREKKESFPLTVTSAQKNPTAFYLCASSLSESTEAFFGQGTRLTVV.

The CDR3 loop reads CASRPDGPTKGYEQYF. DNA of the CDR3: TGTGCCAGCAGACCGGACGGACCCACAAAGGGGTACGAGCAGTACTTC. The rearrangement joins TRBV28 to TRBJ2-7, with D perhaps matching TRBD1 (5 bases). The V end was cut by 6 bases, the J end by 4 bases, with 22 bases between. This CDR3 contains 16 residues. Germline CDR1 and CDR2: MDHEN and SYDVKM.

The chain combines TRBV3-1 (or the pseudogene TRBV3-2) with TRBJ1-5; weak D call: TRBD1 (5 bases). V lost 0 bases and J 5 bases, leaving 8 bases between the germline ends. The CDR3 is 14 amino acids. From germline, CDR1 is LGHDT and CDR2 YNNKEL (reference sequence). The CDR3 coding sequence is TGTGCCAGCAGCCAAGATCGGGGGGATCAGCCCCAGCATTTT. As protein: CASSQDRGDQPQHF.

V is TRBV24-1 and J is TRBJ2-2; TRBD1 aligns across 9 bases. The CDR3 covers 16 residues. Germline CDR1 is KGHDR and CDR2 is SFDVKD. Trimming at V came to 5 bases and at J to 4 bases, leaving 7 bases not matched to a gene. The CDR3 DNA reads TGTGCCACCAGTGTTTCGGACAGGGGAAGCACCGGGGAGCTGTTTTTT. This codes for CATSVSDRGSTGELFF.

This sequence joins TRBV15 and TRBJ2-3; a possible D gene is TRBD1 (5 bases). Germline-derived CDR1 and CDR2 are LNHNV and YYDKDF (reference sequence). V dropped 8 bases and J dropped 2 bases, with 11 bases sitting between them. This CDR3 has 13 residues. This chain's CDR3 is CATGGAHTDTQYF. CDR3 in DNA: TGTGCCACCGGTGGGGCGCACACAGATACGCAGTATTTT.

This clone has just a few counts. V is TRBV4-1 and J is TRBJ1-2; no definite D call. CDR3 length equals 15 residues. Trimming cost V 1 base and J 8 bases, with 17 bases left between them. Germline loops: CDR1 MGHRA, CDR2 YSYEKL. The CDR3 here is CASSQVSSGSRGYTF. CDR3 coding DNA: TGCGCCAGCAGCCAAGTATCTTCCGGGTCGCGCGGCTACACCTTC.

In nucleotides, the CDR3 is TGTGCCAGCAGCCCCCCGGCAGGGAAGATATTTGATGAGCAGTTCTTC. As protein: CASSPPAGKIFDEQFF. The V gene is TRBV7-2, the J gene TRBJ2-1; D is perhaps TRBD1 (5 bases). CDR1 is SGHTA and CDR2 is FQGNSA in the germline V gene. This CDR3 has 16 residues. Between the trimmed V and J ends, which lost 5 bases and 8 bases, there was a span of 22 bases.

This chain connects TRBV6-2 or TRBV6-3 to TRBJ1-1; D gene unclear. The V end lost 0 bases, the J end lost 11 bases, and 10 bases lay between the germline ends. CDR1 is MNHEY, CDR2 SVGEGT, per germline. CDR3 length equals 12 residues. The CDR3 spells CASSYSSVSAFF. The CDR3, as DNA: TGTGCCAGCAGTTACTCGTCGGTTTCGGCTTTCTTT.

The CDR3 nucleotides read TGTGCCAGCAGCCAAGATACGGGACTAGCGGGGTACAATGAGCAGTTCTTC. Encoded protein: CASSQDTGLAGYNEQFF. This chain joins TRBV3-1 (or the pseudogene TRBV3-2) and TRBJ2-1; TRBD2 matches at 13 bases. This CDR3 region has 17 residues. The V gene end was trimmed by 0 bases and the J gene end by 4 bases; junction bases not matched to a gene: 3. The V gene's germline CDR1 is LGHDT and CDR2 YNNKEL (reference sequence).

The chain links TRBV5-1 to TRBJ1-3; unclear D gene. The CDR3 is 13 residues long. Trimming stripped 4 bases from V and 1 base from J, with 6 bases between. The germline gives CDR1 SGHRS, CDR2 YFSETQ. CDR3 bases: TGCGCCAGCAGCGGGCAGTCTGGAAACACCATATATTTT. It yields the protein CASSGQSGNTIYF.

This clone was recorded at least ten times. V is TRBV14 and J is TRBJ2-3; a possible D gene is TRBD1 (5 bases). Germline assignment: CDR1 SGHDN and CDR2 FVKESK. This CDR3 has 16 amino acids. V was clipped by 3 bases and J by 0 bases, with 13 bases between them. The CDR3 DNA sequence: TGTGCCAGCAGCCAGTTACAGGTCAGCAGCACAGATACGCAGTATTTT. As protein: CASSQLQVSSTDTQYF.

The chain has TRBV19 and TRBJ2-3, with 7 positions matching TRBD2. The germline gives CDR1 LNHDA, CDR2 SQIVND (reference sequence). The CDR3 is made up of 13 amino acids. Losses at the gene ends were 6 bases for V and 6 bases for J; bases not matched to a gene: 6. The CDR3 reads CASRPSGGDTQYF. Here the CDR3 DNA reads TGTGCCAGTAGGCCTAGCGGTGGTGATACGCAGTATTTT.